Included here is one T cell receptor (beta chain) sequence, with context. Antigen specificity is unknown. The data belong to a study of cytomegalovirus exposure and HLA in healthy donors. Study summary: Findings of an earlier analysis included over 95 million unique TCR beta sequences from 190 million or so T cells.

Notes on the study in general: It emerged from a later analysis that several of the most significant clusters appeared to be linked to common viral pathogens. Certain sequence variants were highly shared and formed a cluster, and this cluster was likely a sequencing artifact. According to an earlier analysis, most TCR beta V segments yielded productive rearrangements about 87% or about 30% of the time.

PCR amplification relied on 60 Vbeta primers (plus 13 Jbeta primers). Some clones are missing from TCRdb's copy, which holds only in-frame ones; the method was immunoSEQ multiplex PCR. The repertoire has about 160,000 clones, around 80% of them found once; the top ten carry around 4.3%. The sample consisted of PBMCs. This TCR derives from a man aged 25-45 years in good health and CMV-seronegative.

The CDR3 sequence is CASSSLRTAFEQYF. DNA of the CDR3: TGTGCCAGCAGCTCATTGAGGACAGCTTTCGAGCAGTACTTC. The chain links TRBV7-8 to TRBJ2-7; tentatively, D is TRBD1 (6 bases). The CDR3 totals 14 residues. V shed 4 bases and J shed 6 bases, with 16 bases lying between them. The germline CDR1 and CDR2 sequences are SGHVS and FQNEAQ.